The next 31 T cell receptor beta chains were all read from a single sample in a study of cytomegalovirus exposure and HLA in healthy donors. Both 60 Vbeta primers and 13 Jbeta primers went into the PCR. Only in-frame clones appear in the TCRdb table, and some are missing; sequencing was by immunoSEQ multiplex PCR. This table has about 280,000 clones, 85% to 90% appearing once. The specimen was PBMCs. The receptors derive from a woman aged 18-35 years in good health and CMV-seronegative.

This sequence joins TRBV6-6 and TRBJ2-7; 7 bases line up with TRBD2. This CDR3 region has 15 residues. Germline V gene sequence: CDR1 MNHNY, CDR2 SVGAGI (reference sequence). V gave up 5 bases and J gave up 0 bases; unmatched junction bases: 7. As DNA, the CDR3 is TGTGCCAGCAGTCAGCGGGATGTCAGCTCCTACGAGCAGTACTTC. Translating it yields CASSQRDVSSYEQYF.

The CDR3 spells CASTHLGGQETQYF. The CDR3 bases are TGTGCCAGCACCCATCTCGGGGGGCAGGAGACCCAGTACTTC. The chain uses TRBV6-1 and TRBJ2-5; D may be TRBD2 (7 bases). Germline V lookup: CDR1 MNHNS, CDR2 SASEGT. Trimming pared 7 bases from V and 5 bases from J, leaving 17 bases between. The CDR3 runs to 14 residues.

This clone is a singleton in its sample. The V gene is TRBV18, the J gene TRBJ2-7; 7 nucleotides agree with TRBD2. The germline V gene has CDR1 KGHSH and CDR2 LQKENI. J gave up 3 bases and V 4 bases, and 12 bases lay outside the gene matches. The CDR3 runs 16 residues. The CDR3 DNA follows: TGTGCCAGCTCACTTCCTTTTCGGGGGGAAAGCTACGAGCAGTACTTC. This sequence encodes CASSLPFRGESYEQYF.

This clone was counted once. The chain uses TRBV10-3 and TRBJ2-1; the match to TRBD2 covers 10 bases. The length of the CDR3 is 17 residues. Trimming at V came to 0 bases and at J to 6 bases, leaving 8 bases not matched to a gene. CDR1 and CDR2 (germline): ENHRY, SYGVKD. CDR3 DNA sequence: TGTGCCATCAGTGAGTCTTCCGGGACTAGCGAATCCAATGAGCAGTTCTTC. Translation: CAISESSGTSESNEQFF.

This chain connects TRBV2 to TRBJ1-5; TRBD1 aligns across 10 bases. The CDR3 is 11 residues long. CDR1 is SNHLY, CDR2 FYNNEI, per germline. V was pared by 8 bases and J by 13 bases, with 5 bases of the junction left unmatched. CDR3 loop: CASVGDRGQHF. The CDR3 DNA reads as TGTGCCAGCGTGGGGGACAGGGGTCAGCATTTT. Complete variable domain (other parts from reference TRBV2 and TRBJ1-5): EPEVTQTPSHQVTQMGQEVILRCVPISNHLYFYWYRQILGQKVEFLVSFYNNEISEKSEIFDDQFSVERPDGSNFTLKIRSTKLEDSAMYFCASVGDRGQHFGDGTRLSIL.

The chain joins TRBV6-5 to TRBJ2-7, with D maybe TRBD1 (5 bases). The CDR3 consists of 11 residues. V was pared by 6 bases and J by 5 bases, with 8 bases between. Germline assignment: CDR1 MNHEY and CDR2 SVGAGI. The CDR3 region has the DNA TGTGCCAGCAGGGTCAGGGACGAGCAGTACTTC. Its translation is CASRVRDEQYF.

The genes are TRBV15 and TRBJ2-3; 9 nucleotides agree with TRBD1. Germline V gene lookup returns CDR1 LNHNV and CDR2 YYDKDF (reference sequence). The CDR3 totals 14 residues. J lost 2 bases, V lost 7 bases, and 4 bases had no gene match. The CDR3 DNA follows: TGTGCCACCAACCGGGACAGGGTCACAGATACGCAGTATTTT. It codes for CATNRDRVTDTQYF.

This chain links TRBV27 with TRBJ1-6, with D hard to call. V lost 3 bases to trimming and J lost 0 bases, with 6 bases between them. The germline V gene has CDR1 MNHEY and CDR2 SMNVEV (reference sequence). The CDR3 is made up of 15 amino acids. In DNA form, the CDR3 reads TGTGCCAGCAGTTTGGAGGGCTCCTATAATTCACCCCTCCACTTT. This sequence encodes CASSLEGSYNSPLHF.

The rearrangement uses TRBV27 and TRBJ2-5, with 7 bases lining up with TRBD1. The CDR3 length is 15 residues. In germline, CDR1 is MNHEY, CDR2 SMNVEV (reference sequence). V was pared by 4 bases and J by 3 bases, with 8 bases of the junction left unmatched. The CDR3 DNA reads as TGTGCCAGCAGTTCCACTGGGACAGCTAAAGAGACCCAGTACTTC. It is translated as CASSSTGTAKETQYF.

A remark on this clone: The germline gene is not matched at one end of the junction; a read error may be the cause. The rearrangement uses TRBV7-9 and TRBJ1-6; D is unresolved. CDR1 is SEHNR and CDR2 is FQNEAQ in the germline V gene (reference sequence). This CDR3 is built from 15 residues. The CDR3 nucleotides are TGTTCCAGCAGCTTAGCGACTCTACTTAATTCACCCCTCCACTTT. Protein product: CSSSLATLLNSPLHF.

The chain employs TRBV9 and TRBJ2-6; TRBD1 matches 10 bases. The CDR3 is 18 amino acids. CDR1 is SGDLS, CDR2 YYNGEE, per germline. V dropped 3 bases and J dropped 0; count of bases not matched to a gene: 6. In DNA, the CDR3 is TGTGCCAGCAGCGGCGGACAGGGGGGGCCCTCTGGGGCCAACGTCCTGACTTTC. Translated, it gives CASSGGQGGPSGANVLTF.

The rearrangement uses TRBV28 and TRBJ2-3; perhaps TRBD2 as D (5 bases). Germline CDR1 MDHEN, CDR2 SYDVKM. Between the trimmed V and J ends, which lost 3 bases and 9 bases, there was a span of 13 bases. This CDR3 is built from 13 residues. In DNA, the CDR3 is TGTGCCAGCAGTTTTGGCTCATCGGGGACGCAGTATTTT. Its translation: CASSFGSSGTQYF.

The chain couples TRBV5-1 to TRBJ2-3, with TRBD1 matching 7 bases. This CDR3 is built from 15 residues. In germline, CDR1 is SGHRS, CDR2 YFSETQ. J lost 0 bases, V lost 2 bases, and 3 bases had no gene match. CDR3 protein: CASSLWTGSTDTQYF. CDR3 in DNA: TGCGCCAGCAGCTTATGGACAGGCAGCACAGATACGCAGTATTTT.

This clone was counted once. CDR3 nucleotides: TGCGCCAGCAGCCAAGATCCGTCGGGGGGATACTATGGCTACACCTTC. Translated, it gives CASSQDPSGGYYGYTF. This chain uses TRBV4-1 with TRBJ1-2, with D possibly matching TRBD1 (5 bases). CDR1 and CDR2 from the germline V gene are MGHRA and YSYEKL. The CDR3 spans 16 residues. V was trimmed by 0 bases and J by 3 bases, leaving 14 bases between them.

The chain combines TRBV27 with TRBJ1-6; 12 bases line up with TRBD1. This CDR3 comprises 16 residues. Germline CDR1 MNHEY, CDR2 SMNVEV (reference sequence). The ends lost 3 bases at V and 14 bases at J; junction bases unmatched: 11. The CDR3 nucleotides are TGTGCCAGCAGTTTTTTGGGGCCGGGACAGGGGGCTTCCCTCCACTTT. Translated, it gives CASSFLGPGQGASLHF.

This clone was picked up a small number of times. The chain employs TRBV5-4 and TRBJ2-2, with 9 bases that match TRBD1. Per the germline V gene, CDR1 is SGHNT and CDR2 is YYREEE (reference sequence). The CDR3 totals 17 residues. V shed 2 bases, J shed 1 base, and the junction held 6 bases outside the gene matches. The CDR3 DNA sequence: TGTGCCAGCAGCTTAGGCCTGGGACAGGGGAACACCGGGGAGCTGTTTTTT. Translated: CASSLGLGQGNTGELFF. Full variable domain (rest looked up from reference TRBV5-4 and TRBJ2-2): ETGVTQSPTHLIKTRGQQVTLRCSSQSGHNTVSWYQQALGQGPQFIFQYYREEENGRGNFPPRFSGLQFPNYSSELNVNALELDDSALYLCASSLGLGQGNTGELFFGEGSRLTVL.

The V call is TRBV12-5, the J call TRBJ2-2, with 9 bases lining up with TRBD2. The V gene end was trimmed by 5 bases and the J gene end by 7 bases; junction bases not matched to a gene: 17. The germline CDR1 and CDR2 sequences are LGHNT and FRNRAP. The CDR3 has 18 residues. The CDR3 bases are TGTGCTAGTGGTGGGATGCGGGGGGGCCGATTACGTGTCGGGGAGCTGTTTTTT. Translation: CASGGMRGGRLRVGELFF.

The chain joins TRBV27 to TRBJ2-7, with 10 bases fitting TRBD1. V gave up 7 bases and J gave up 5 bases; unmatched junction bases: 14. There are 16 residues in the CDR3. Germline V gene lookup returns CDR1 MNHEY and CDR2 SMNVEV (reference sequence). Here the CDR3 reads CASTFFWDRGRDEQYF. Written as DNA, the CDR3 is TGTGCCAGCACCTTTTTCTGGGACAGGGGCCGGGACGAGCAGTACTTC.

The rearrangement joins TRBV18 to TRBJ2-3, with 7 positions matching TRBD2. Per the germline V gene, CDR1 is KGHSH and CDR2 is LQKENI. Losses at the gene ends were 3 bases for V and 1 base for J; bases not matched to a gene: 4. This CDR3 is 15 amino acids long. In nucleotides, the CDR3 is TGTGCCAGCTCACCTTCACGGGGGGGCACAGATACGCAGTATTTT. Translated: CASSPSRGGTDTQYF.

This chain joins TRBV5-8 and TRBJ1-5; TRBD1 matches 9 bases. The CDR3 is made up of 18 amino acids. Looked up from germline, CDR1 is SGHTS and CDR2 is YDEGEE. V lost 3 bases and J lost 4; bases outside the gene matches: 14. CDR3 bases: TGTGCCAGCAGCTCCCCAGCGGGGACAGGGCGGCGAAATCAGCCCCAGCATTTT. Translated: CASSSPAGTGRRNQPQHF. Based on the CDR3 plus reference TRBV5-8 and TRBJ1-5, the full variable domain is EAGVTQSPTHLIKTRGQQATLRCSPISGHTSVYWYQQALGLGLQFLLWYDEGEERNRGNFPPRFSGRQFPNYSSELNVNALELEDSALYLCASSSPAGTGRRNQPQHFGDGTRLSIL.

V gene TRBV19 combines with J gene TRBJ2-3; D might be TRBD1 (5 bases). Germline CDR1 reads LNHDA; CDR2 reads SQIVND (reference sequence). This CDR3 region has 14 residues. V dropped 1 base and J dropped 5 bases, with 10 bases sitting between them. The CDR3 reads CASSIGGAIDTQYF. CDR3 in DNA: TGTGCCAGTAGTATAGGGGGCGCGATAGATACGCAGTATTTT.

This chain links TRBV9 with TRBJ2-7; the match to TRBD2 covers 9 bases. Trimming at V came to 4 bases and at J to 0 bases, leaving 5 bases not matched to a gene. Germline V gene lookup returns CDR1 SGDLS and CDR2 YYNGEE. The CDR3 extends over 15 amino acids. In nucleotides, the CDR3 is TGTGCCAGCAGCACAGGGACTAGCCTCTCCTACGAGCAGTACTTC. Translation: CASSTGTSLSYEQYF. Variable domain in full (rest from reference TRBV9 and TRBJ2-7): DSGVTQTPKHLITATGQRVTLRCSPRSGDLSVYWYQQSLDQGLQFLIQYYNGEERAKGNILERFSAQQFPDLHSELNLSSLELGDSALYFCASSTGTSLSYEQYFGPGTRLTVT.

This chain joins TRBV2 and TRBJ1-4; 7 bases match TRBD1. The junction had 7 bases not matched to a gene; V was cut back by 6 bases and J by 6 bases. Looked up from germline, CDR1 is SNHLY and CDR2 is FYNNEI. The CDR3 runs 14 residues. The CDR3 DNA follows: TGTGCCAGCAGGCCGACAGGGCTTGATGAAAAACTGTTTTTT. This codes for CASRPTGLDEKLFF.

The chain links TRBV4-1 to TRBJ1-2; 9 bases are shared with TRBD1. Germline CDR1 reads MGHRA; CDR2 reads YSYEKL. The CDR3 is 15 amino acids. V was clipped by 1 base and J by 8 bases; unmatched bases: 8. The CDR3 reads CASSQGGQGKRGYTF. Written as DNA, the CDR3 is TGCGCCAGCAGCCAAGGGGGACAGGGAAAACGGGGCTACACCTTC.

The chain carries TRBV19 and TRBJ2-7; D might be TRBD1 (6 bases). This CDR3 contains 13 residues. The V gene lost 9 bases and the J gene lost 2 bases, with 14 bases spanning the gap. Looked up from germline, CDR1 is LNHDA and CDR2 is SQIVND (reference sequence). CDR3 DNA sequence: TGTGCCAGGGTAATTCAGGGGACCTACGAGCAGTACTTC. Its translation: CARVIQGTYEQYF.

The genes are TRBV7-3 and TRBJ1-2; D is uncertain. The V gene lost 5 bases and the J gene lost 7 bases, with 14 bases spanning the gap. The germline gives CDR1 SGHTA, CDR2 FQGTGA. CDR3 length: 13 residues. The CDR3 region has the DNA TGTGCCAGCAGCCCCGTACCGGTCGGTGGCTACACCTTC. Protein: CASSPVPVGGYTF.

The chain carries TRBV7-2 and TRBJ1-5, with D perhaps TRBD1 (6 bases). CDR3 length equals 16 residues. Germline V gives CDR1 SGHTA, CDR2 FQGNSA. V lost 5 bases, J lost 2 bases, and 16 bases lay in between. The CDR3 spells CASSVRGGSGNQPQHF. DNA for the CDR3: TGTGCCAGCAGCGTCAGGGGCGGCTCGGGCAATCAGCCCCAGCATTTT.

This clone has only one observation. The rearrangement joins TRBV10-3 to TRBJ1-1, with TRBD1 matching over 8 bases. The V gene end was trimmed by 7 bases and the J gene end by 7 bases; junction bases not matched to a gene: 2. Germline-derived CDR1 and CDR2 are ENHRY and SYGVKD. This CDR3 region has 11 residues. CDR3: CAIMTGDEAFF. In DNA, the CDR3 is TGTGCCATCATGACAGGGGATGAAGCTTTCTTT.

The V call is TRBV2, the J call TRBJ1-3; 7 nucleotides line up with TRBD1. The CDR3 covers 16 residues. The V segment lost 1 base and the J segment 0 bases; nucleotides outside the gene matches: 3. Per germline, CDR1 SNHLY and CDR2 FYNNEI. The DNA of the CDR3 is TGTGCCAGCAGTGAAGAGGGGGCCATCTCTGGAAACACCATATATTTT. Amino acids: CASSEEGAISGNTIYF. Looking up the rest from reference TRBV2 and TRBJ1-3 gives the full variable domain: EPEVTQTPSHQVTQMGQEVILRCVPISNHLYFYWYRQILGQKVEFLVSFYNNEISEKSEIFDDQFSVERPDGSNFTLKIRSTKLEDSAMYFCASSEEGAISGNTIYFGEGSWLTVV.

The chain employs TRBV28 and TRBJ1-6; D is unclear. Germline loops: CDR1 MDHEN, CDR2 SYDVKM. V dropped 2 bases and J dropped 4 bases, with 9 bases sitting between them. This CDR3 is 15 amino acids long. CDR3 amino acids: CASSLGSGYNSPLHF. CDR3 nucleotide sequence: TGTGCCAGCAGTTTAGGGTCCGGGTATAATTCACCCCTCCACTTT.

The chain employs TRBV5-4 and TRBJ2-1; 14 bases agree with TRBD2. This CDR3 has 14 residues. J gave up 13 bases and V 4 bases, and 7 bases lay outside the gene matches. From germline, CDR1 is SGHNT and CDR2 YYREEE (reference sequence). The CDR3 sequence: CASSSGTSGGPQFF. As DNA, the CDR3 is TGTGCCAGCAGCAGCGGGACTAGCGGGGGTCCACAGTTCTTC.